Presented here are 6 T cell receptor beta chains from one specimen sequenced in a study of T cell responses to AZD1222 COVID-19 vaccine. Measured with immunoSEQ multiplex PCR; TCRdb has only the in-frame clones, and not every one. The sample consists of 150,000 to 200,000 clones, 92% of them appearing once. Material: peripheral blood, obtained on day 0 of AZD1222 vaccination. Receptor source: an adult in good health.

This clone was counted a single time. The rearrangement links TRBV30 to TRBJ1-1, with 7 nucleotides matching TRBD1. Losses at the gene ends were 2 bases for V and 7 bases for J; bases not matched to a gene: 4. This CDR3 contains 12 residues. The V gene's germline CDR1 is GTSNPN and CDR2 SVGIG (reference sequence). CDR3 nucleotides: TGTGCCTGGAGTCCGAGACAGGGTGAAGCTTTCTTT. Protein sequence: CAWSPRQGEAFF.

V gene TRBV5-6 combines with J gene TRBJ2-7, with TRBD1 identical over 7 bases. Germline V CDR1 and CDR2: SGHDT, YYEEEE. CDR3 length: 16 amino acids. Losses at the gene ends were 4 bases for V and 2 bases for J; bases not matched to a gene: 12. The CDR3 bases are TGTGCCAGCAGCCTCTCCGGTAGGGGGCCAGCCTACGAGCAGTACTTC. Protein sequence: CASSLSGRGPAYEQYF.

This chain joins TRBV7-2 and TRBJ1-6; 11 bases are a match to TRBD1. This CDR3 region has 17 residues. Germline lookup yields CDR1 SGHTA and CDR2 FQGNSA. After removal of 5 bases from V and 5 bases from J, the junction contained 8 bases not matched to a gene. The CDR3 sequence: CASSVVGTGGNNSPLHF. The CDR3 DNA sequence: TGTGCCAGCAGCGTGGTGGGGACAGGGGGGAATAATTCACCCCTCCACTTT.

The V gene is TRBV29-1, the J gene TRBJ2-3; TRBD2 matches at 10 bases. Trimming took 3 bases from V and 5 from J; bases not matched to a gene: 2. The CDR3 covers 13 residues. The germline gives CDR1 SQVTM, CDR2 ANQGSEA. CDR3: CSVDLAGGDTQYF. CDR3 DNA sequence: TGCAGCGTTGATTTAGCGGGAGGAGATACGCAGTATTTT.

The chain recombines TRBV6-1 with TRBJ1-2; no definite D call. Looked up from germline, CDR1 is MNHNS and CDR2 is SASEGT. Trimming took 3 bases from V and 8 from J, leaving 13 bases between them. This CDR3 has 13 amino acids. CDR3 in amino acids: CASSDNPNGGYTF. CDR3 DNA sequence: TGTGCCAGCAGTGATAATCCGAACGGAGGCTACACCTTC.

V and J are TRBV11-2 and TRBJ1-5, with TRBD1 matching over 7 bases. This CDR3 is built from 13 residues. After removal of 5 bases from V and 7 bases from J, the junction contained 5 bases not matched to a gene. Germline assignment: CDR1 SGHAT and CDR2 FQNNGV. The CDR3 region has the DNA TGTGCCAGCAGCCGTGACAGGGTACAGCCCCAGCATTTT. Translated, it gives CASSRDRVQPQHF. Based on the CDR3 plus reference TRBV11-2 and TRBJ1-5, the full variable domain is EAGVAQSPRYKIIEKRQSVAFWCNPISGHATLYWYQQILGQGPKLLIQFQNNGVVDDSQLPKDRFSAERLKGVDSTLKIQPAKLEDSAVYLCASSRDRVQPQHFGDGTRLSIL.